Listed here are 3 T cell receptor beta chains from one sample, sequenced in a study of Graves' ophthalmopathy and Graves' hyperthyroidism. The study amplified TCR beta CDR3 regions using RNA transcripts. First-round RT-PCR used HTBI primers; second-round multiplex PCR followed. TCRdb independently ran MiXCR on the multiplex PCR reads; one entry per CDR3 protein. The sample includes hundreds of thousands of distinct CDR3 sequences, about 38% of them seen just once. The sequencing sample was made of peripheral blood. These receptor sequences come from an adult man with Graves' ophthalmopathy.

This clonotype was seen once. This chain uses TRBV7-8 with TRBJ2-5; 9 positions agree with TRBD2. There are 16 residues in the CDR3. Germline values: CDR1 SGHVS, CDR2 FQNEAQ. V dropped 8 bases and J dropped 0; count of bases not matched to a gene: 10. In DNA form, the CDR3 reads TGTGCCAGCTCAACCTCTAGCGGGGCAGACCAAGAGACCCAGTACTTC. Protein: CASSTSSGADQETQYF.

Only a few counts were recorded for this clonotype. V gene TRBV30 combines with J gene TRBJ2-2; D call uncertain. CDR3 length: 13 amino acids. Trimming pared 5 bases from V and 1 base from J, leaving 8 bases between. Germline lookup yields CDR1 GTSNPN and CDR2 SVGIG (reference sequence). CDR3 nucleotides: TGTGCCTGGGCAAGGAGGAACACCGGGGAGCTGTTTTTT. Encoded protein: CAWARRNTGELFF.

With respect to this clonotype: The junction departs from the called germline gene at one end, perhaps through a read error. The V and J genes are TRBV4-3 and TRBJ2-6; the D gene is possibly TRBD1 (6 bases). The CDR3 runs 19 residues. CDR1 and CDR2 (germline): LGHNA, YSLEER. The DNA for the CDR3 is TGCGCCAGCAGACAAGGACCGGGACAAGTTGTCTCTGGGGCCAACGTCCTGACTTTC. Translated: CASRQGPGQVVSGANVLTF.